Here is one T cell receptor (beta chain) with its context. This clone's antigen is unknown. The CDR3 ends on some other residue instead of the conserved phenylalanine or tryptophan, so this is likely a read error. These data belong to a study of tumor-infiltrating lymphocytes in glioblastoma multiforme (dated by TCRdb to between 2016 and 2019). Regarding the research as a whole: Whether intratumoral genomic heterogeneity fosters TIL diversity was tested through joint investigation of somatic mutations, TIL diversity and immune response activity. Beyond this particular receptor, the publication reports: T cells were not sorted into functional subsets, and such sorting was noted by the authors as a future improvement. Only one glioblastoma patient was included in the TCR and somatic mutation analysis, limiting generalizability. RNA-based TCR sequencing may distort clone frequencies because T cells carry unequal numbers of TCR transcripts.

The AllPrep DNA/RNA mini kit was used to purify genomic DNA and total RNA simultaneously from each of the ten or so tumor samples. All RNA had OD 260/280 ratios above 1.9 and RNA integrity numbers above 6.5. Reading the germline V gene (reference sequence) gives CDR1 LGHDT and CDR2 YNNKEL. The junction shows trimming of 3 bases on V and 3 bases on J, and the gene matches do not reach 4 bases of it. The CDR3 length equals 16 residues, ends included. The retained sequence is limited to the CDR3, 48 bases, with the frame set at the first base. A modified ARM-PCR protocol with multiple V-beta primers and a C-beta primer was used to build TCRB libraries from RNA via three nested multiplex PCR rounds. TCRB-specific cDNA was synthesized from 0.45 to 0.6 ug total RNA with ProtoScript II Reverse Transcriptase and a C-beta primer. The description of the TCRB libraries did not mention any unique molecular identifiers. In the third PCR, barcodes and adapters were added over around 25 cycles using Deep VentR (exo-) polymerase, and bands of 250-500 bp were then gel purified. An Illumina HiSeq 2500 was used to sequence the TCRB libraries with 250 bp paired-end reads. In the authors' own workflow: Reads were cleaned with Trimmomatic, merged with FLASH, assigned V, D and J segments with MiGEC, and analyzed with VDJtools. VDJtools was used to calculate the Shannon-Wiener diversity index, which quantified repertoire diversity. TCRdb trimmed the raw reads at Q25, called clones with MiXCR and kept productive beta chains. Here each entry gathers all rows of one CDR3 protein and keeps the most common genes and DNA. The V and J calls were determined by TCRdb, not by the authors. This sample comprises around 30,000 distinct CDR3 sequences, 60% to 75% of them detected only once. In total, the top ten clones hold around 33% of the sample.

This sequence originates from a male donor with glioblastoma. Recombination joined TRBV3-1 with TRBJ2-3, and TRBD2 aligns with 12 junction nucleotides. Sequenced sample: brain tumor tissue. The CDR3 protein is CASSQRTSGNTDTQYL. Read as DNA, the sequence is TGTGCCAGCAGCCAGAGGACTAGCGGGAATACAGATACGCAGTATTTG.